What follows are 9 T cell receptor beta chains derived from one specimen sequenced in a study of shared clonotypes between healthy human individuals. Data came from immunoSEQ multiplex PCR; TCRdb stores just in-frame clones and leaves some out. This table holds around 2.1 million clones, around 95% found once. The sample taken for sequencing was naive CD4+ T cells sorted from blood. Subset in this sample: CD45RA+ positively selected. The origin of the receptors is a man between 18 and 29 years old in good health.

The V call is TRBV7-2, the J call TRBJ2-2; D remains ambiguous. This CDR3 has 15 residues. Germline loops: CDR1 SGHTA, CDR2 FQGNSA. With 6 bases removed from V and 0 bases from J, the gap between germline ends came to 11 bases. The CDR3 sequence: CASRSVGSNTGELFF. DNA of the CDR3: TGTGCCAGCAGATCAGTCGGATCGAACACCGGGGAGCTGTTTTTT.

The CDR3 here is CASSSGSSGRQETQYF. The CDR3 DNA is TGTGCCAGCAGTTCCGGAAGTTCTGGGCGCCAAGAGACCCAGTACTTC. The V call is TRBV6-6, the J call TRBJ2-5; D is undetermined. Per germline, CDR1 MNHNY and CDR2 SVGAGI (reference sequence). CDR3 length: 16 residues. The V end was cut by 4 bases, the J end by 1 base, with 16 bases between.

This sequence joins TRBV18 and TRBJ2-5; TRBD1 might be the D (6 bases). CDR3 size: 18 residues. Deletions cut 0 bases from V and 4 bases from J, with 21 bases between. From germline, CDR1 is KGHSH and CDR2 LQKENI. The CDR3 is CASSPPVWQGPRGETQYF. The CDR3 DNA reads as TGTGCCAGCTCACCACCGGTTTGGCAGGGGCCCCGAGGAGAGACCCAGTACTTC. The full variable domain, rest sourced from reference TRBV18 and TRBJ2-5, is NAGVMQNPRHLVRRRGQEARLRCSPMKGHSHVYWYRQLPEEGLKFMVYLQKENIIDESGMPKERFSAEFPKEGPSILRIQQVVRGDSAAYFCASSPPVWQGPRGETQYFGPGTRLLVL.

CDR3 nucleotide sequence: TGTGCCATCAGTGACATTGTGACTAGCGGGAGTTCAACAGATACGCAGTATTTT. Protein: CAISDIVTSGSSTDTQYF. V and J are TRBV10-3 and TRBJ2-3, with 12 positions matching TRBD2. V lost 3 bases to trimming and J lost 3 bases; unmatched junction nucleotides: 10. Germline CDR1 ENHRY, CDR2 SYGVKD. The CDR3 sequence is 18 residues long.

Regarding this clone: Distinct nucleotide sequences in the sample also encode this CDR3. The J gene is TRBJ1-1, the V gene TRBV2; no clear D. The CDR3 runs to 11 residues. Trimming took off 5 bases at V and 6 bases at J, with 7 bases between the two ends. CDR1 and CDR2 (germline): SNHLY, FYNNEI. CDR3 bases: TGTGCCAGCAGTCCTTTATCTGAAGCTTTCTTT. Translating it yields CASSPLSEAFF.

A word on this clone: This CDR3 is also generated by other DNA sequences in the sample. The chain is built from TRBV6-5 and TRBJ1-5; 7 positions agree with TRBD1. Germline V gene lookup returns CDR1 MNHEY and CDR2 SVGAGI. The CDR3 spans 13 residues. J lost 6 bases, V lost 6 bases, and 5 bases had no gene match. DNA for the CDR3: TGTGCCAGCAGACTAGACAGGGTTCAGCCCCAGCATTTT. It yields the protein CASRLDRVQPQHF.

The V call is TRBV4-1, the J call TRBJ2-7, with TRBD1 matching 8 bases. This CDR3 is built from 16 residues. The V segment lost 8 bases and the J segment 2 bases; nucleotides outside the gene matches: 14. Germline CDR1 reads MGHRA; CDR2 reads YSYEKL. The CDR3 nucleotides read TGCGCCAGCCGAGCGAGCCGGACAGGGATAACCTACGAGCAGTACTTC. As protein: CASRASRTGITYEQYF.

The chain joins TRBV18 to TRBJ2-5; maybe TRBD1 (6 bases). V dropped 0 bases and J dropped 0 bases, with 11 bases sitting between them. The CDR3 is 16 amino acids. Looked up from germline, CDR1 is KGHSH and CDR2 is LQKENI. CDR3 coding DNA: TGTGCCAGCTCACCACCCAACCACAGGGACCAAGAGACCCAGTACTTC. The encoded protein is CASSPPNHRDQETQYF.

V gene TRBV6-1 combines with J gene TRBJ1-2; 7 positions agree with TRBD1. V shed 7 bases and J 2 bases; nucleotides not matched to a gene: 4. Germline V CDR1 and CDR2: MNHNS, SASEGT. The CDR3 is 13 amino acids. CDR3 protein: CASIPDRNYGYTF. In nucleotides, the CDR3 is TGTGCCAGCATTCCGGACAGGAACTATGGCTACACCTTC.